This TCR beta chain was obtained from a study of molecular identifiers for immune sequencing clone quantification. This clonotype came up many times. CDR1 and CDR2 from the germline V gene are LGHNA and YNFKEQ. The CDR3 extends over 13 amino acids. V was pared by 4 bases and J by 5 bases, with 4 bases of the junction left unmatched. MiXCR, run by TCRdb on the PCR reads, gives a single entry per CDR3 protein. The sample records a few hundred thousand distinct CDR3 sequences, about a fifth being singletons. This TCR was recovered from a human donor in good health. Some libraries in this study had Jurkat cell RNA spiked in. The sequenced material came from naive CD8+ T cells from blood, with Jurkat cell RNA spiked in. Sample subset: FACS-sorted CD8+CD4-CCR7+CD45RA+ naive T cells. V usage is TRBV4-2 and J usage is TRBJ1-1; TRBD1 aligns across 7 bases. The CDR3 is CASSPQGVTEAFF. The CDR3 nucleotides read TGTGCCAGCAGCCCTCAGGGGGTGACTGAAGCTTTCTTT.